Shown below are 13 T cell receptor beta chains from a single sample sequenced in a study of shared clonotypes between healthy human individuals. This table comes from immunoSEQ multiplex PCR, and its TCRdb copy is limited to in-frame clones, with some not included. The data show 1 million to 1.3 million clones, about four fifths seen once. The sample was memory CD4+ T cells from PBMCs. Subset given: CD45RA-negative fraction. These receptors came from a man aged 18-30 years in good health. Some clones in this sample may be carry-over from other donors' samples.

The chain links TRBV15 to TRBJ2-2; D may be TRBD1 (6 bases). The germline V gene has CDR1 LNHNV and CDR2 YYDKDF (reference sequence). V was pared by 3 bases and J by 4 bases, with 15 bases between. The CDR3 is 16 residues long. The CDR3 is CATSRSQGRSTGELFF. The CDR3 coding sequence is TGTGCCACCAGCAGGTCACAGGGAAGGTCCACCGGGGAGCTGTTTTTT.

The chain employs TRBV4-1 and TRBJ2-5, with a weak D call TRBD1 (6 bases). The V end lost 4 bases, the J end lost 1 base, and 13 bases lay between the germline ends. CDR1 and CDR2 from the germline V gene are MGHRA and YSYEKL. There are 15 residues in the CDR3. The CDR3 region is CASSRGPDSQETQYF. The CDR3, as DNA: TGCGCCAGCAGCCGCGGCCCGGACAGCCAAGAGACCCAGTACTTC.

The V and J genes are TRBV6-6 and TRBJ1-4; D is ambiguous. The CDR3 loop spans 11 amino acids. The ends were cut back, 6 bases at V and 5 bases at J, with 4 bases in the middle. CDR1 is MNHNY, CDR2 SVGAGI, per germline (reference sequence). The CDR3 reads CASSQNEKLFF. Written as DNA, the CDR3 is TGTGCCAGCAGCCAAAATGAAAAACTGTTTTTT.

The chain is built from TRBV9 and TRBJ2-3; D unresolved. The V end lost 0 bases, the J end lost 4 bases, and 6 bases lay between the germline ends. Germline CDR1 and CDR2: SGDLS and YYNGEE. CDR3 length: 13 residues. Here the CDR3 DNA reads TGTGCCAGCAGCGTAGTCCAGGCAGATACGCAGTATTTT. It is translated as CASSVVQADTQYF.

The J gene is TRBJ2-5, the V gene TRBV9, with D unresolved. V was pared by 0 bases and J by 2 bases, with 8 bases between. This CDR3 spans 14 amino acids. Germline CDR1 reads SGDLS; CDR2 reads YYNGEE. The CDR3 loop reads CASSVGRPQETQYF. CDR3 nucleotide sequence: TGTGCCAGCAGCGTAGGTCGGCCTCAAGAGACCCAGTACTTC.

The V and J genes are TRBV28 and TRBJ2-5; TRBD1 agrees at 7 bases. Germline CDR1 and CDR2: MDHEN and SYDVKM. V dropped 7 bases and J dropped 5; count of bases not matched to a gene: 7. The CDR3 extends over 13 amino acids. CDR3 residues: CASISTGTETQYF. The CDR3 DNA is TGTGCCAGCATTTCGACAGGGACGGAGACCCAGTACTTC.

The chain carries TRBV19 and TRBJ1-5; 7 bases are a match to TRBD1. This CDR3 is built from 15 residues. J was trimmed by 7 bases and V by 3 bases; bases with no gene match: 9. Per germline, CDR1 LNHDA and CDR2 SQIVND (reference sequence). The CDR3 sequence is CASSIWRQGWQPQHF. The CDR3 DNA reads as TGTGCCAGTAGTATTTGGAGACAGGGCTGGCAGCCCCAGCATTTT.

V is TRBV7-3 and J is TRBJ2-5; D is uncertain. Trimming pared 2 bases from V and 2 bases from J, leaving 6 bases between. CDR1 SGHTA and CDR2 FQGTGA come from the germline V gene. The CDR3 spans 13 residues. The chain's CDR3 is CASSLLAQETQYF. CDR3 coding DNA: TGTGCCAGCAGCTTACTGGCACAAGAGACCCAGTACTTC.

The genes are TRBV28 and TRBJ2-5, with a weak D call TRBD2 (5 bases). Trimming shortened V by 5 bases and J by 3 bases, and 16 bases separated the two germline ends. There are 15 residues in the CDR3. From germline, CDR1 is MDHEN and CDR2 SYDVKM. The CDR3, as DNA: TGTGCCAGCAGTGGAGCCGGCGGGTTGGAAGAGACCCAGTACTTC. It translates to CASSGAGGLEETQYF. The entire variable domain, with the rest obtained from reference TRBV28 and TRBJ2-5, is as follows: DVKVTQSSRYLVKRTGEKVFLECVQDMDHENMFWYRQDPGLGLRLIYFSYDVKMKEKGDIPEGYSVSREKKERFSLILESASTNQTSMYLCASSGAGGLEETQYFGPGTRLLVL.

The rearrangement uses TRBV10-1 and TRBJ2-3, with no clear D. V shed 3 bases and J shed 7 bases, with 11 bases lying between them. CDR3 length: 13 amino acids. The germline CDR1 and CDR2 sequences are WNHNN and SYGVQD (reference sequence). The DNA of the CDR3 is TGCGCCAGCAGTGACCCCCCGGCCTATACGCAGTATTTT. This translates into CASSDPPAYTQYF.

The chain employs TRBV6-5 and TRBJ2-7; 11 nucleotides align to TRBD1. The junction had 8 bases not matched to a gene; V was cut back by 6 bases and J by 4 bases. The germline gives CDR1 MNHEY, CDR2 SVGAGI. This CDR3 region has 15 residues. Here the CDR3 DNA reads TGTGCCAGCAGGCGGGACAGGGGGACGGAGTACGAGCAGTACTTC. Translation: CASRRDRGTEYEQYF.

The chain carries TRBV7-9 and TRBJ2-4; the match to TRBD2 covers 10 bases. The germline V gene has CDR1 SEHNR and CDR2 FQNEAQ (reference sequence). J was trimmed by 6 bases and V by 4 bases; bases with no gene match: 12. The CDR3 extends over 17 amino acids. Here the CDR3 DNA reads TGTGCCAGCAGCTCCGCCTTAGCGGGAGGACTGATAAACATTCAGTACTTC. Protein: CASSSALAGGLINIQYF.

The chain has TRBV25-1 and TRBJ1-1; D may be TRBD1 (5 bases). V was clipped by 6 bases and J by 1 base, with 24 bases between them. The CDR3 spans 18 residues. CDR1 MGHDK and CDR2 SYGVNS come from the germline V gene. The CDR3 sequence is CASSARGGGRRTNTEAFF. The DNA for the CDR3 is TGTGCCAGCAGCGCCCGAGGTGGGGGGAGAAGGACGAACACTGAAGCTTTCTTT.